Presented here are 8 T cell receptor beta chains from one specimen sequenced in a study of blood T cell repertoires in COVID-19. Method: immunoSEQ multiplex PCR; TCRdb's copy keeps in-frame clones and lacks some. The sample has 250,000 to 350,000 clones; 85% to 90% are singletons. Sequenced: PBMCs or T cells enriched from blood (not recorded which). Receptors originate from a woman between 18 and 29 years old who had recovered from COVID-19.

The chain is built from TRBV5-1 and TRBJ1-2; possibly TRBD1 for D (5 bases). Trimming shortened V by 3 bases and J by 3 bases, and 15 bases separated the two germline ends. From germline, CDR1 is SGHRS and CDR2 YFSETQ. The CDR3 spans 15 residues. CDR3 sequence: CASSSTPGGDYGYTF. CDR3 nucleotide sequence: TGCGCCAGCAGCTCCACCCCGGGGGGGGACTATGGCTACACCTTC.

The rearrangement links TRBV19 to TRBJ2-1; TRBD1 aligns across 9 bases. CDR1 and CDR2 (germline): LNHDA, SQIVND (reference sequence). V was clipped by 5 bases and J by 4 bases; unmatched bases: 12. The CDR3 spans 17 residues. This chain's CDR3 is CASSVDFRTGAYNEQFF. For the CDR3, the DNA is TGTGCCAGTAGTGTTGACTTCCGGACAGGGGCGTACAATGAGCAGTTCTTC.

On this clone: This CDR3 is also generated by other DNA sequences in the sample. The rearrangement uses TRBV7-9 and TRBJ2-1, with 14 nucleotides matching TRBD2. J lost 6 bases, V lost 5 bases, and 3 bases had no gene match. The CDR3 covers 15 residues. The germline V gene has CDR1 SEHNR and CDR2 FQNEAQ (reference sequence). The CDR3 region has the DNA TGTGCCAGCAGCCCGACTAGCGGGGGGGCCAATGAGCAGTTCTTC. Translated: CASSPTSGGANEQFF. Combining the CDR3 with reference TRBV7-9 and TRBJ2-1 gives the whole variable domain DTGVSQNPRHKITKRGQNVTFRCDPISEHNRLYWYRQTLGQGPEFLTYFQNEAQLEKSRLLSDRFSAERPKGSFSTLEIQRTEQGDSAMYLCASSPTSGGANEQFFGPGTRLTVL.

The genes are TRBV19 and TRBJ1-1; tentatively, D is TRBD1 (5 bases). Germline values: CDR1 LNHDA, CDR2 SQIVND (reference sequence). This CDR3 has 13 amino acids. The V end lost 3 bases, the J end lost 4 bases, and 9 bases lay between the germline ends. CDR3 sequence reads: CASSIQGSTEAFF. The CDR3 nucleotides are TGTGCCAGTAGTATCCAGGGTAGCACTGAAGCTTTCTTT.

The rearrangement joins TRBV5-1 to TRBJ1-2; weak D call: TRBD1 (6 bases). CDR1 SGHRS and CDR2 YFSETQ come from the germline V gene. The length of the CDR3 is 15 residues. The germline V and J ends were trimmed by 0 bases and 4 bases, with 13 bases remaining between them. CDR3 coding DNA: TGCGCCAGCAGCTTGGTAGGTTCCAGGGGCTATGGCTACACCTTC. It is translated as CASSLVGSRGYGYTF. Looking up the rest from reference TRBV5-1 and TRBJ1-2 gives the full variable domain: KAGVTQTPRYLIKTRGQQVTLSCSPISGHRSVSWYQQTPGQGLQFLFEYFSETQRNKGNFPGRFSGRQFSNSRSEMNVSTLELGDSALYLCASSLVGSRGYGYTFGSGTRLTVV.

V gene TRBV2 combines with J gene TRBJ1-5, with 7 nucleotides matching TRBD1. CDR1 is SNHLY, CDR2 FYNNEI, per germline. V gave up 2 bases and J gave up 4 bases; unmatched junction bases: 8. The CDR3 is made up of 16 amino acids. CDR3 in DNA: TGTGCCAGCAGTGAATGGAGGGGGCCAGGTAATCAGCCCCAGCATTTT. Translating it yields CASSEWRGPGNQPQHF.

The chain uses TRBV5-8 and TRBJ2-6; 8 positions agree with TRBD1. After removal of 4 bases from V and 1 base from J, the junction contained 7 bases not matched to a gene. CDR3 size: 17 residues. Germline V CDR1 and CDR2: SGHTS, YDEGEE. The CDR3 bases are TGTGCCAGCAGCGGCCGGGACAGGCCGTCTGGGGCCAACGTCCTGACTTTC. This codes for CASSGRDRPSGANVLTF.

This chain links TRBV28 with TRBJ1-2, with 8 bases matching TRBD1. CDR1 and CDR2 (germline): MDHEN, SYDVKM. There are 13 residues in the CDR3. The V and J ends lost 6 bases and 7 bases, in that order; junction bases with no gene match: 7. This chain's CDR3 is CASRTGGSSGYTF. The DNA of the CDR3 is TGTGCCAGCAGAACAGGGGGATCAAGTGGCTACACCTTC.